A selection of T cell receptor beta chains follows, all from one sample in a study of blood T cell repertoires in COVID-19. The table came from immunoSEQ multiplex PCR; TCRdb's copy has only in-frame clones and leaves some out. Of roughly 110,000 clones detected, about four fifths appear once; the ten largest clones hold 4% to 5.5%. The sample was peripheral blood. The receptors stem from a man in his 70s with acute or convalescent COVID-19. The CDR3 runs from the conserved cysteine through the conserved F or W. Each record gives: clone size, D gene, J gene, V gene, CDR3 protein, CDR3 DNA. D genes are given only for firm matches. Clone size is shown for a subset of rows, as once, few, many or a class of expanded clone.

-	TRBD1	TRBJ1-6	TRBV19	CASSQGAENSPLHF	TGTGCCAGTAGTCAGGGGGCAGAGAACTCACCCCTCCACTTT
once	TRBD2	TRBJ2-1	TRBV7-8	CASSPRTSGGLNEQFF	TGTGCCAGCAGCCCCCGGACTAGCGGGGGACTCAATGAGCAGTTCTTC
-	-	TRBJ1-2	TRBV28	CASSPGTIPFYGYTF	TGTGCCAGCAGTCCCGGGACAATCCCTTTCTATGGCTACACCTTC
few	TRBD1	TRBJ1-1	TRBV9	CASSVVPRGTVNTEAFF	TGTGCCAGCAGCGTAGTCCCCCGGGGGACAGTGAACACTGAAGCTTTCTTT
-	TRBD1	TRBJ1-1	TRBV5-4	CASSLGQGGNTEAFF	TGTGCCAGCAGCCTGGGACAGGGAGGGAACACTGAAGCTTTCTTT
-	-	TRBJ2-7	TRBV15	CATSRTTGNYEQYF	TGTGCCACCAGCCGCACAACAGGGAACTACGAGCAGTACTTC
-	TRBD1	TRBJ2-5	TRBV5-1	CASSAGQGWKETQYF	TGCGCCAGCAGCGCTGGACAGGGCTGGAAAGAGACCCAGTACTTC
-	-	TRBJ2-3	TRBV5-4	CASSLPGTTTDTQYF	TGTGCCAGCAGCTTACCCGGGACAACCACAGATACGCAGTATTTT
once	-	TRBJ1-5	TRBV27	CASSSTGYSNQPQHF	TGTGCCAGCAGTTCGACAGGTTATAGCAATCAGCCCCAGCATTTT
-	-	TRBJ2-7	TRBV7-9	CASSLDISSYEQYF	TGTGCCAGCAGCCTGGACATCTCCTCCTACGAGCAGTACTTC
once	-	TRBJ1-3	TRBV7-9	CASPLGRDSGNTIYF	TGTGCCAGCCCCCTTGGTCGGGATTCTGGAAACACCATATATTTT
-	-	TRBJ2-1	TRBV2	CASSVRGGNEQFF	TGTGCCAGCAGTGTACGAGGGGGCAATGAGCAGTTCTTC
-	TRBD1	TRBJ1-4	TRBV2	CASSETTGEANEKLFF	TGTGCCAGCAGTGAAACGACAGGGGAAGCTAATGAAAAACTGTTTTTT
-	-	TRBJ1-1	TRBV5-6	CASSLGSTGNTEAFF	TGTGCCAGCAGCTTGGGGTCGACTGGGAACACTGAAGCTTTCTTT
-	-	TRBJ2-5	TRBV5-4	CASSLEAAETQYF	TGTGCCAGCAGCTTGGAGGCAGCGGAGACCCAGTACTTC
-	-	TRBJ2-6	TRBV18	CASSPPGTGANVLTF	TGTGCCAGCTCACCCCCCGGGACTGGGGCCAACGTCCTGACTTTC
-	TRBD1	TRBJ1-2	TRBV5-4	CASSLDGQVAVGGYTF	TGTGCCAGCAGCTTGGACGGACAGGTGGCGGTCGGCGGCTACACCTTC
-	-	TRBJ2-1	TRBV27	CASSQDTGKPNEQFF	TGTGCCAGCAGCCAAGACACGGGGAAACCCAATGAGCAGTTCTTC
-	-	TRBJ1-5	TRBV19	CASSPHPQGPGGQPQHF	TGTGCCAGTAGTCCACACCCCCAAGGACCGGGCGGGCAGCCCCAGCATTTT
-	-	TRBJ2-7	TRBV29-1	CSGGDRSYEQYF	TGCAGCGGGGGAGACAGGTCCTACGAGCAGTACTTC
-	TRBD2	TRBJ2-1	TRBV19	CASSPSLAGGSNEQFF	TGTGCCAGTAGTCCTTCACTAGCGGGGGGATCCAATGAGCAGTTCTTC
few	TRBD1	TRBJ1-1	TRBV19	CASSTRQGPNTEAFF	TGTGCCAGTAGTACACGACAGGGCCCCAACACTGAAGCTTTCTTT
-	TRBD1	TRBJ1-5	TRBV5-6	CASSLRRTGGQPQHF	TGTGCCAGCAGCTTGAGACGGACAGGGGGTCAGCCCCAGCATTTT
-	TRBD1	TRBJ2-2	TRBV24-1	CATSDSKQGWELFF	TGTGCCACCAGTGATTCCAAACAGGGGTGGGAGCTGTTTTTT
-	-	TRBJ1-1	TRBV7-9	CASSFESFEAFF	TGTGCCAGCAGTTTTGAGTCATTTGAAGCTTTCTTT
-	-	TRBJ1-6	TRBV9	CASSDLGRGANSPLHF	TGTGCCAGCAGCGACCTAGGTCGGGGTGCTAATTCACCCCTCCACTTT
-	TRBD2	TRBJ2-5	TRBV20-1	CSASRSGGYQETQYF	TGCAGTGCTAGTAGGAGCGGGGGGTACCAAGAGACCCAGTACTTC
-	-	TRBJ1-5	TRBV6-6	CASSKRIDQPQHF	TGTGCCAGCAGTAAGAGGATCGATCAGCCCCAGCATTTT
-	-	TRBJ2-7	TRBV6-4	CASSAEAAGATYEQYF	TGTGCCAGCAGTGCCGAAGCGGCGGGGGCCACCTACGAGCAGTACTTC
-	TRBD2	TRBJ2-1	TRBV24-1	CATSDPSGGAVEQFF	TGTGCCACCAGTGACCCGAGCGGGGGGGCCGTGGAGCAGTTCTTC
-	-	TRBJ1-2	TRBV5-1	CASSLEGGSNYGYTF	TGCGCCAGCAGCTTGGAAGGCGGATCTAACTATGGCTACACCTTC
-	-	TRBJ1-1	TRBV10-2	CASSMTADTEAFF	TGCGCCAGCAGTATGACGGCGGACACTGAAGCTTTCTTT
-	-	TRBJ1-5	TRBV19	CASSTLTPNQPQHF	TGTGCCAGTAGTACACTCACCCCAAATCAGCCCCAGCATTTT
-	TRBD2	TRBJ2-2	TRBV6-5	CASIPSGGRGGELFF	TGTGCCAGCATCCCGAGCGGGGGGCGGGGCGGGGAGCTGTTTTTT
once	-	TRBJ2-1	TRBV5-1	CASSLEAGSYNEQFF	TGCGCCAGCAGCTTGGAGGCGGGATCCTACAATGAGCAGTTCTTC
once	-	TRBJ1-1	TRBV6-4	CASIGGRDNMNTEAFF	TGTGCCAGCATTGGGGGCAGGGACAATATGAACACTGAAGCTTTCTTT
-	TRBD1	TRBJ1-1	TRBV4-3	CASSKDRGGTEAFF	TGCGCCAGCAGCAAGGACAGGGGGGGCACTGAAGCTTTCTTT
-	-	TRBJ1-1	TRBV6-1	CASSDSPRREAFF	TGTGCCAGCAGTGACAGTCCCCGGAGAGAAGCTTTCTTT
-	-	TRBJ2-2	TRBV6-5	CASTSLNGELFF	TGTGCCAGCACCTCCCTAAACGGGGAGCTGTTTTTT
-	-	TRBJ1-2	TRBV7-9	CASSLSDYGYTF	TGTGCCAGCAGCTTGTCAGACTATGGCTACACCTTC
once	TRBD1	TRBJ2-7	TRBV7-2	CASSLGTGFSYEQYF	TGTGCCAGCAGCTTAGGGACAGGGTTCTCCTACGAGCAGTACTTC